This is a list of T cell receptor beta chains from one sample in a study of breast tumors, draining lymph nodes, adjacent tissues. TCRdb used MiXCR to reprocess the multiplex PCR reads, holding one entry per CDR3 protein. The sample lists tens of thousands of distinct CDR3 sequences, approximately 60% seen once, with under 25% in the top ten. Input material: tumor-adjacent breast tissue. Receptors originate from a female donor with breast cancer. Some clones in this sample may be carry-over from other donors' samples. Each CDR3 is given with its conserved first and last residue. D genes are given only for firm matches. Rows may omit the clone size; those that give it use once, few, many or a size class.

TGTGCCAGCATCCGGGCTAGCGGAACGTACAATGAGCAGTTCTTC,CASIRASGTYNEQFF,TRBD2,once,TRBJ2-1,TRBV2
TGTGCCAGCGAAGGTGGGGGCAACTATGGCTACACCTTC,CASEGGGNYGYTF,-,-,TRBJ1-2,TRBV7-9
TGTGCCAGCAGCTTAGTTTCCGGGACAGCCGATTACGAGCAGTACTTC,CASSLVSGTADYEQYF,TRBD1,once,TRBJ2-7,TRBV13
TGTGCCACCAGTGATCCTGTTACAGGGGATAATGAGCAGTTCTTC,CATSDPVTGDNEQFF,TRBD1,few,TRBJ2-1,TRBV24-1
TGTGCCAGCAGCCAAAACACAGGGTGGGAGTCTGGAAACCCCATATATTTT,CASSQNTGWESGNPIYF,-,once,TRBJ1-3,TRBV7-6
TGTGCCACCAGTGATTCTTTCTATGGCTACACCTTC,CATSDSFYGYTF,-,-,TRBJ1-2,TRBV24-1
TGTGCCAGCAGCCAAGATCTCGCAGATACGCAGTATTTT,CASSQDLADTQYF,-,many,TRBJ2-3,TRBV3-1
TGTGCCAGTAGTCCGGGACTAGCGGGGGGGCCTTTGCAGTTCTTC,CASSPGLAGGPLQFF,TRBD2,-,TRBJ2-1,TRBV19
TGTGCCAGCAGTGAGATGGGGAGCTCTGGGGCCAACGTCCTGACTTTC,CASSEMGSSGANVLTF,-,-,TRBJ2-6,TRBV2
TGTGCCAGCAGCTTAACAAGCACCCCTAACAATGAGCAGTTCTTC,CASSLTSTPNNEQFF,-,-,TRBJ2-1,TRBV7-3
TGTGCCAGCAGTGAGGGGGGTAGCGGGACATTT,CASSEGGSGTF,TRBD2,-,TRBJ2-7,TRBV2
TGTGCCAGCAGTGAATTGGGGGACAGGGCAGGTGGCAATCAGCCCCAGCATTTT,CASSELGDRAGGNQPQHF,TRBD1,many,TRBJ1-5,TRBV6-1
TGTGCCAGTAGTATAGTGGGCAGTCTTCGAAAACTGTTTTTT,CASSIVGSLRKLFF,-,once,TRBJ1-4,TRBV19
TGTGCCAGCAGCCCGACAGGGGATCAAGAGACCCAGTACTTC,CASSPTGDQETQYF,TRBD1,-,TRBJ2-5,TRBV7-9
TGTGCCAGCAGCCCCCTGACTCGGAACACCGGGGAGCTGTTTTTT,CASSPLTRNTGELFF,-,-,TRBJ2-2,TRBV7-8
TGTGCCAGCGGAATATCAGTTACTGGCGAAGCTTTCTTT,CASGISVTGEAFF,-,-,TRBJ1-1,TRBV28